One sample yielded the 27 T cell receptor beta chains listed below, sequenced in a study of blood T cells in healthy people across ages (dated by TCRdb to about 2015). The library came from 5' RACE. Sequencing took place on an Illumina HiSeq 2500. The second PCR ran for about 6 to 11 cycles and used a J-beta primer mix along with a sample-barcoded 5' primer. TCRdb reanalyzed the raw reads on its own, using fastp at Q25 for trimming and MiXCR for clone calling, and kept in-frame beta chains. Here each entry gathers all rows of one CDR3 protein and keeps the most common genes and DNA. The table for this sample lists fewer than 2,000,000 distinct CDR3 sequences; around 36% of them were counted only once. About 11% of the sample goes to the ten largest clones. The specimen was blood. The source is a woman in her 30s in good health.

A few counts support this clonotype. This chain connects TRBV3-1 to TRBJ2-2; D gene ambiguous. This CDR3 has 16 amino acids. V gave up 5 bases and J gave up 3 bases, with 16 bases separating them. The germline V gene has CDR1 LGHDT and CDR2 YNNKEL (reference sequence). CDR3: CASSFMTSADTGELFF. The CDR3 DNA sequence: TGTGCCAGCAGCTTCATGACGAGCGCGGACACCGGGGAGCTGTTTTTT.

This chain uses TRBV5-1 with TRBJ1-1; D unclear. CDR1 SGHRS and CDR2 YFSETQ come from the germline V gene. The germline V and J ends were trimmed by 0 bases and 4 bases, with 10 bases remaining between them. This CDR3 comprises 14 residues. The CDR3 bases are TGCGCCAGCAGCTTGGAAGAGGTGGTCACTGAAGCTTTCTTT. Residues: CASSLEEVVTEAFF.

Only a few counts were recorded for this clonotype. The J gene is TRBJ2-7, the V gene TRBV7-6; 9 bases align to TRBD1. The V gene's germline CDR1 is SGHVS and CDR2 FNYEAQ. The CDR3 extends over 13 amino acids. V was pared by 5 bases and J by 7 bases, with 6 bases of the junction left unmatched. The CDR3 coding sequence is TGTGCCAGCAGCGCGGGGACAGGGTCTGAGCAGTACTTC. Amino acid sequence: CASSAGTGSEQYF.

The chain is built from TRBV7-3 and TRBJ2-1, with TRBD2 as a possible D gene (6 bases). Looked up from germline, CDR1 is SGHTA and CDR2 is FQGTGA. CDR3 length: 17 amino acids. V lost 0 bases to trimming and J lost 0 bases, with 12 bases between them. CDR3 sequence reads: CASSLTGGRGSYNEQFF. In DNA, the CDR3 is TGTGCCAGCAGCTTAACGGGGGGAAGAGGCTCCTACAATGAGCAGTTCTTC.

This clonotype was detected once. The chain joins TRBV28 to TRBJ1-2; D call uncertain. Trimming removed 5 bases at V and 4 bases at J, with 17 bases between. From germline, CDR1 is MDHEN and CDR2 SYDVKM. The CDR3 has 15 amino acids. CDR3: CASSLTIGTSYGYTF. The CDR3 DNA follows: TGTGCCAGCAGTCTCACAATAGGAACCTCCTATGGCTACACCTTC.

The chain has TRBV20-1 and TRBJ1-5, with 7 bases matching TRBD1. Germline values: CDR1 DFQATT, CDR2 SNEGSKA (reference sequence). With V trimmed by 0 bases and J by 4 bases, 6 bases remained unmatched. The CDR3 totals 15 residues. In DNA form, the CDR3 reads TGCAGTGCTAGAGAGAGCGGGACAGCGAATCAGCCCCAGCATTTT. Translating gives CSARESGTANQPQHF.

Ten or more counts support this clonotype. This chain uses TRBV4-1 with TRBJ2-5; 9 bases map to TRBD2. Germline V gene sequence: CDR1 MGHRA, CDR2 YSYEKL. V lost 1 base, J lost 0 bases, and 3 bases stayed unmatched. This CDR3 has 16 amino acids. CDR3 sequence: CASSQGTSGYQETQYF. CDR3 nucleotides: TGCGCCAGCAGCCAAGGTACTAGCGGGTACCAAGAGACCCAGTACTTC.

This clonotype occurred a few times. The V and J genes are TRBV20-1 and TRBJ2-1; 8 bases line up with TRBD2. Looked up from germline, CDR1 is DFQATT and CDR2 is SNEGSKA (reference sequence). The V gene end was trimmed by 1 base and the J gene end by 1 base; junction bases not matched to a gene: 3. The CDR3 has 15 residues. The CDR3 protein is CSARGASGSYNEQFF. The CDR3 DNA sequence: TGCAGTGCTAGAGGGGCTAGCGGGTCCTACAATGAGCAGTTCTTC.

The chain is built from TRBV25-1 and TRBJ2-1; TRBD2 might be the D (6 bases). The CDR3 spans 16 residues. The ends were cut back, 2 bases at V and 3 bases at J, with 14 bases in the middle. Looked up from germline, CDR1 is MGHDK and CDR2 is SYGVNS. The CDR3 nucleotides are TGTGCCAGCAGTGAAGGACGAGCGGGTAACTACAATGAGCAGTTCTTC. This codes for CASSEGRAGNYNEQFF.

This clonotype was seen more than once but under ten times. This chain connects TRBV27 to TRBJ2-7, with a possible D match to TRBD2 (6 bases). CDR3 size: 15 residues. The germline V gene encodes CDR1 MNHEY and CDR2 SMNVEV (reference sequence). Trimming removed 4 bases at V and 4 bases at J, with 17 bases between. The CDR3 sequence is CASSSRLGGAYEQYF. CDR3 nucleotide sequence: TGTGCCAGCAGTTCCCGACTAGGAGGGGCATACGAGCAGTACTTC.

J is TRBJ2-2 and V is TRBV28; 10 bases map to TRBD1. The V gene end was trimmed by 5 bases and the J gene end by 3 bases; junction bases not matched to a gene: 6. Germline V CDR1 and CDR2: MDHEN, SYDVKM. The CDR3 runs 16 residues. Here the CDR3 DNA reads TGTGCCAGCAGTCCACCGGGACAGGGGTACACCGGGGAGCTGTTTTTT. Encoded protein: CASSPPGQGYTGELFF.

This clonotype was observed a few times. The gene calls are TRBV9 and TRBJ2-1; TRBD2 matches at 8 bases. The V and J ends lost 0 bases and 5 bases, in that order; junction bases with no gene match: 7. Germline-derived CDR1 and CDR2 are SGDLS and YYNGEE. This CDR3 region has 16 residues. CDR3 sequence reads: CASSVGAGVTHNEQFF. The CDR3 nucleotides read TGTGCCAGCAGCGTAGGAGCGGGAGTTACCCACAATGAGCAGTTCTTC.

The J gene is TRBJ1-2, the V gene TRBV27; D remains ambiguous. CDR3 size: 14 residues. Trimming removed 2 bases from V and 8 bases from J, with 15 bases in between. The germline V gene encodes CDR1 MNHEY and CDR2 SMNVEV (reference sequence). CDR3 bases: TGTGCCAGCAGTTTAGGGCAGGCCCCCTTAGGCTACACCTTC. Protein sequence: CASSLGQAPLGYTF.

This clonotype was seen a handful of times. This chain uses TRBV27 with TRBJ2-3, with 7 bases identical to TRBD2. The CDR3 sequence is 16 residues long. CDR1 is MNHEY and CDR2 is SMNVEV in the germline V gene (reference sequence). The V segment lost 6 bases and the J segment 3 bases; nucleotides outside the gene matches: 12. The CDR3 loop reads CASSPAGVRVTDTQYF. The CDR3 nucleotides are TGTGCCAGCAGCCCCGCGGGAGTTAGGGTGACAGATACGCAGTATTTT.

Worth noting for this clonotype: A single base separates this from a much larger clone, so it may be a read error. The rearrangement links TRBV9 to TRBJ2-7; 10 bases align to TRBD2. Germline V lookup: CDR1 SGDLS, CDR2 YYNGEE. CDR3 length: 14 amino acids. CDR3 region: CASSGTSGTYERYF. CDR3 sequence (DNA): TGTGCCAGCAGCGGGACTAGCGGAACCTACGAGCGGTACTTC.

This chain joins TRBV3-1 and TRBJ2-7; D gene uncertain. The V gene lost 5 bases and the J gene lost 7 bases, with 15 bases spanning the gap. Germline CDR1 LGHDT, CDR2 YNNKEL (reference sequence). This CDR3 has 13 amino acids. The CDR3 loop reads CASSTKGIGEQYF. The CDR3 nucleotides are TGTGCCAGCAGCACCAAGGGTATAGGTGAGCAGTACTTC.

This clonotype was observed at least ten times. The CDR3 loop is CASSQGQREQYF. The CDR3 DNA reads as TGCGCCAGCAGCCAAGGCCAGCGCGAGCAGTACTTC. V and J are TRBV4-1 and TRBJ2-7; the D is unclear. Per the germline V gene, CDR1 is MGHRA and CDR2 is YSYEKL. The V and J ends lost 1 base and 6 bases respectively, with 7 bases between them. The CDR3 totals 12 residues.

In its sample, this clonotype was seen many times. The chain has TRBV4-1 and TRBJ2-3, with TRBD1 matching 9 bases. Germline V gene data show CDR1 as MGHRA and CDR2 as YSYEKL. This CDR3 has 15 residues. J was trimmed by 8 bases and V by 4 bases; bases with no gene match: 10. The CDR3 loop is CASSPPGQGVFTQYF. In DNA, the CDR3 is TGCGCCAGCAGCCCTCCGGGACAGGGTGTGTTTACGCAGTATTTT.

The rearrangement uses TRBV20-1 and TRBJ1-6; 8 nucleotides agree with TRBD1. The V segment lost 3 bases and the J segment 7 bases; nucleotides outside the gene matches: 8. CDR3 length: 15 residues. From germline, CDR1 is DFQATT and CDR2 SNEGSKA (reference sequence). In nucleotides, the CDR3 is TGCAGTGCTAGTATCCGGACAGGGCGCAATTCACCCCTCCACTTT. Its protein product is CSASIRTGRNSPLHF.

This clonotype was detected a few times. CDR3 protein: CASRGNSNQPQHF. The CDR3 DNA is TGTGCCAGCAGGGGGAATAGCAATCAGCCCCAGCATTTT. This chain joins TRBV6-2 or TRBV6-3 and TRBJ1-5; D unresolved. Germline CDR1 MNHEY, CDR2 SVGEGT. This CDR3 is built from 13 residues. The V end was cut by 6 bases, the J end by 0 bases, with 6 bases between.

The genes are TRBV12-5 and TRBJ2-3; D is uncertain. The CDR3 loop spans 14 amino acids. V was trimmed by 1 base and J by 2 bases, leaving 7 bases between them. Germline V gene lookup returns CDR1 LGHNT and CDR2 FRNRAP. CDR3 sequence reads: CASGLGPNTDTQYF. The DNA of the CDR3 is TGTGCTAGTGGTTTGGGCCCGAACACAGATACGCAGTATTTT.

DNA for the CDR3: TGTGCCAGCAATCCTTCCGGACTAGCGGGAGACAATGAGCAGTTCTTC. It is translated as CASNPSGLAGDNEQFF. The V call is TRBV12-3 or TRBV12-4, the J call TRBJ2-1; 13 positions match TRBD2. After removal of 7 bases from V and 5 bases from J, the junction contained 8 bases not matched to a gene. CDR3 length: 16 residues.

This clonotype has just one count. The genes are TRBV30 and TRBJ1-5; D unresolved. Per the germline V gene, CDR1 is GTSNPN and CDR2 is SVGIG (reference sequence). V lost 0 bases and J lost 0, with 9 bases in between. The CDR3 is 15 amino acids. CDR3 DNA: TGTGCCTGGAGTGTATCCCTGGATAGCAATCAGCCCCAGCATTTT. Translating it yields CAWSVSLDSNQPQHF.

This clonotype was detected many times. The rearrangement links TRBV9 to TRBJ2-5, with 7 bases that match TRBD1. After removal of 5 bases from V and 2 bases from J, the junction contained 6 bases not matched to a gene. Germline CDR1 SGDLS, CDR2 YYNGEE. The CDR3 is 14 residues long. The chain's CDR3 is CASSGGQTQETQYF. The CDR3 coding sequence is TGTGCCAGCAGTGGGGGACAGACTCAAGAGACCCAGTACTTC.

This clonotype was seen a handful of times. In DNA, the CDR3 is TGCGCCAGCAGCCAAGTGGCACAGGGGGCGGACGAGCAGTACTTC. Translating it yields CASSQVAQGADEQYF. The chain recombines TRBV4-1 with TRBJ2-7; 9 bases are a match to TRBD1. V was clipped by 1 base and J by 5 bases; unmatched bases: 6. This CDR3 contains 15 residues. CDR1 and CDR2 (germline): MGHRA, YSYEKL.

J is TRBJ2-7 and V is TRBV20-1; D is possibly TRBD1 or TRBD2 (5 bases each). Germline-derived CDR1 and CDR2 are DFQATT and SNEGSKA (reference sequence). There are 15 residues in the CDR3. V shed 6 bases and J shed 3 bases, with 21 bases lying between them. In DNA, the CDR3 is TGCAGTGCCAACGCCCCCGGGGTAAGGGGCTACGAGCAGTACTTC. It encodes CSANAPGVRGYEQYF.

In this sample, this clonotype turned up a few times. The CDR3 DNA reads as TGTGCCAGCCTATTACAGGGGACAGATACGCAGTATTTT. As protein: CASLLQGTDTQYF. The chain employs TRBV7-9 and TRBJ2-3, with TRBD1 identical over 7 bases. This CDR3 contains 13 residues. Germline V gives CDR1 SEHNR, CDR2 FQNEAQ (reference sequence). The V gene end was trimmed by 8 bases and the J gene end by 3 bases; junction bases not matched to a gene: 5.